These 28 T cell receptor beta chains were sequenced from one sample in a study of blood T cell repertoires in COVID-19. Clones were sequenced by immunoSEQ multiplex PCR, and TCRdb holds only the in-frame ones, with some missing. Of 140,000 or so clones detected, approximately 83% appear once; the ten largest clones hold roughly 3%. Sequencing was done on a sample of peripheral blood. Receptor source: a woman of 80 years or more with acute or convalescent COVID-19.

The gene calls are TRBV4-1 and TRBJ2-7; possibly TRBD2 for D (5 bases). Germline-derived CDR1 and CDR2 are MGHRA and YSYEKL. Trimming removed 4 bases from V and 1 base from J, with 17 bases in between. The CDR3 contains 16 residues. The CDR3 is CASSPFERANSYEQYF. The CDR3, as DNA: TGCGCCAGCAGCCCCTTCGAGAGGGCGAATTCCTACGAGCAGTACTTC.

The CDR3 sequence: CASSERGMKNIQYF. The CDR3 coding sequence is TGTGCCAGCAGTGAAAGGGGGATGAAAAACATTCAGTACTTC. This chain connects TRBV2 to TRBJ2-4, with TRBD1 as a possible D gene (6 bases). The CDR3 length is 14 residues. Trimming stripped 2 bases from V and 4 bases from J, with 9 bases between. From germline, CDR1 is SNHLY and CDR2 FYNNEI.

The chain uses TRBV12-3 or TRBV12-4 and TRBJ2-1, with 7 bases aligning to TRBD2. The CDR3 covers 13 residues. The ends lost 8 bases at V and 9 bases at J; junction bases unmatched: 10. The CDR3 sequence: CASQGLAEGEQFF. CDR3 in DNA: TGTGCCAGCCAAGGGCTAGCGGAGGGTGAGCAGTTCTTC.

The table lists this clone with a few counts. CDR3 DNA sequence: TGTGCCAGCAGCGGGACAGGGCTACAAGAGACCCAGTACTTC. This translates into CASSGTGLQETQYF. The chain is built from TRBV5-5 and TRBJ2-5, with 9 positions matching TRBD1. The trim removed 4 bases at V and 2 bases at J, leaving 3 bases unmatched. CDR3 size: 14 residues. The V gene's germline CDR1 is SGHKS and CDR2 YYEKEE (reference sequence).

The chain employs TRBV5-1 and TRBJ1-2; 7 nucleotides line up with TRBD1. The V and J ends lost 4 bases and 0 bases, in that order; junction bases with no gene match: 9. The CDR3 is 16 residues long. Germline V gives CDR1 SGHRS, CDR2 YFSETQ. CDR3 DNA sequence: TGCGCCAGCAGCCTCGCCTCCGGGACAGCTAACTATGGCTACACCTTC. It is translated as CASSLASGTANYGYTF.

This sequence joins TRBV27 and TRBJ1-5; D is undetermined. Germline V gives CDR1 MNHEY, CDR2 SMNVEV (reference sequence). This CDR3 has 15 residues. V lost 5 bases, J lost 0 bases, and 11 bases lay in between. This chain's CDR3 is CASSATWSSNQPQHF. The CDR3 bases are TGTGCCAGCAGTGCTACATGGAGTAGCAATCAGCCCCAGCATTTT.

The chain is built from TRBV30 and TRBJ1-4; D possibly corresponds to TRBD1 (5 bases). V was shortened by 0 bases and J by 5 bases, with 10 bases between the two germline ends. The germline V gene has CDR1 GTSNPN and CDR2 SVGIG (reference sequence). The CDR3 runs 14 residues. CDR3: CAWSVQGPNEKLFF. DNA of the CDR3: TGTGCCTGGAGTGTGCAGGGCCCCAATGAAAAACTGTTTTTT.

The chain recombines TRBV4-1 with TRBJ1-5; TRBD1 aligns across 7 bases. Germline CDR1 is MGHRA and CDR2 is YSYEKL. V lost 0 bases, J lost 0 bases, and 5 bases stayed unmatched. CDR3 length: 17 amino acids. Written as DNA, the CDR3 is TGCGCCAGCAGCCAAGAGAGGGGGCTCGGTAGCAATCAGCCCCAGCATTTT. It codes for CASSQERGLGSNQPQHF.

The chain joins TRBV27 to TRBJ2-3; 8 nucleotides line up with TRBD1. Germline V gene lookup returns CDR1 MNHEY and CDR2 SMNVEV (reference sequence). V was clipped by 4 bases and J by 3 bases; unmatched bases: 9. The length of the CDR3 is 16 residues. The CDR3 loop reads CASSSLRTGSTDTQYF. As DNA, the CDR3 is TGTGCCAGCAGTTCCCTCCGGACAGGGTCTACAGATACGCAGTATTTT.

The chain links TRBV29-1 to TRBJ1-1, with TRBD1 matching 11 bases. CDR1 is SQVTM, CDR2 ANQGSEA, per germline. Trimming at V came to 1 base and at J to 1 base, leaving 11 bases not matched to a gene. This CDR3 is built from 18 residues. The CDR3 loop is CSVEGNLDRGPRNTEAFF. CDR3 bases: TGCAGCGTTGAAGGAAACCTGGACAGGGGGCCGAGGAACACTGAAGCTTTCTTT.

The chain employs TRBV9 and TRBJ1-1; D is unclear. The CDR3 has 13 amino acids. The germline gives CDR1 SGDLS, CDR2 YYNGEE. V was cut by 3 bases and J by 1 base, with 7 bases left in between. The CDR3 spells CASSEGGNTEAFF. The CDR3 DNA is TGTGCCAGCAGCGAGGGAGGGAACACTGAAGCTTTCTTT.

The chain has TRBV7-9 and TRBJ1-5, with D uncertain. The CDR3 has 14 residues. Germline V lookup: CDR1 SEHNR, CDR2 FQNEAQ (reference sequence). V shed 1 base and J shed 0 bases, with 4 bases lying between them. CDR3 loop: CASSLGNSNQPQHF. Written as DNA, the CDR3 is TGTGCCAGCAGCTTAGGTAATAGCAATCAGCCCCAGCATTTT.

The chain carries TRBV10-3 and TRBJ1-5, with D unresolved. The CDR3 totals 14 residues. Looked up from germline, CDR1 is ENHRY and CDR2 is SYGVKD. V lost 6 bases, J lost 0 bases, and 9 bases lay in between. In DNA form, the CDR3 reads TGTGCCATCAGCATCGGGGTTAGCAATCAGCCCCAGCATTTT. Its protein is CAISIGVSNQPQHF.

V is TRBV9 and J is TRBJ1-4; 9 nucleotides line up with TRBD1. This CDR3 spans 15 amino acids. Germline CDR1 reads SGDLS; CDR2 reads YYNGEE. V gave up 3 bases and J gave up 7 bases; unmatched junction bases: 7. CDR3 residues: CASSAQGAFGEKLFF. CDR3 coding DNA: TGTGCCAGCAGCGCACAGGGGGCTTTCGGTGAAAAACTGTTTTTT.

The chain is built from TRBV6-4 and TRBJ2-1, with 7 nucleotides matching TRBD1. V shed 9 bases, J shed 1 base, and the junction held 18 bases outside the gene matches. The germline CDR1 and CDR2 sequences are MRHNA and SNTAGT. The CDR3 runs to 18 residues. The chain's CDR3 is CARNPPLRGGVSYNEQFF. CDR3 bases: TGTGCCAGAAATCCCCCTCTGAGAGGGGGCGTTTCCTACAATGAGCAGTTCTTC.

The rearrangement uses TRBV10-3 and TRBJ1-2; TRBD1 is a possible D gene (6 bases). Germline V gene data show CDR1 as ENHRY and CDR2 as SYGVKD. Deletions cut 2 bases from V and 8 bases from J, with 15 bases between. This CDR3 spans 14 amino acids. CDR3 amino acids: CAISEVLRGEGYTF. CDR3 bases: TGTGCCATCAGTGAGGTGCTCAGGGGCGAAGGCTACACCTTC.

This chain uses TRBV5-8 with TRBJ2-1; TRBD1 aligns across 9 bases. Germline CDR1 is SGHTS and CDR2 is YDEGEE. This CDR3 has 15 amino acids. The V and J ends lost 4 bases and 4 bases, in that order; junction bases with no gene match: 6. Written as DNA, the CDR3 is TGTGCCAGCAGCCCCGGACAGGGGAAATACAATGAGCAGTTCTTC. Amino acid sequence: CASSPGQGKYNEQFF.

This clone appeared once. The chain is built from TRBV7-2 and TRBJ2-7; 7 bases line up with TRBD1. Germline trimming cut 7 bases from V and 2 bases from J; bases unmatched to any gene: 8. There are 14 residues in the CDR3. CDR1 is SGHTA, CDR2 FQGNSA, per germline. The DNA of the CDR3 is TGTGCCAGCAACGACCGGACAGGCCCCTACGAGCAGTACTTC. As protein: CASNDRTGPYEQYF.

This sequence joins TRBV4-2 and TRBJ1-3; TRBD1 is a possible D gene (5 bases). Germline V gene sequence: CDR1 LGHNA, CDR2 YNFKEQ. This CDR3 is built from 18 residues. Trimming cost V 4 bases and J 1 base, with 20 bases left between them. The CDR3 region has the DNA TGTGCCAGCAGCCTTTTTGCTGGAGGGGAGTTGTCTGGAAACACCATATATTTT. It codes for CASSLFAGGELSGNTIYF.

The chain recombines TRBV24-1 with TRBJ2-3; D is perhaps TRBD2 (5 bases). V was cut by 6 bases and J by 4 bases, with 10 bases left in between. Per the germline V gene, CDR1 is KGHDR and CDR2 is SFDVKD. There are 13 residues in the CDR3. The CDR3 DNA is TGTGCCACCAGTTCCCGGCGGGCAGATACGCAGTATTTT. Translated: CATSSRRADTQYF.

The chain uses TRBV7-8 and TRBJ1-6; the D gene is possibly TRBD1 (5 bases). CDR1 is SGHVS, CDR2 FQNEAQ, per germline. The CDR3 runs 14 residues. V dropped 5 bases and J dropped 6 bases, with 11 bases sitting between them. Here the CDR3 DNA reads TGTGCCAGCAGCCGGCGGGGGGGTAATTCACCCCTCCACTTT. It translates to CASSRRGGNSPLHF.

The chain combines TRBV4-1 with TRBJ2-2, with 8 bases identical to TRBD2. Germline lookup yields CDR1 MGHRA and CDR2 YSYEKL. This CDR3 is 16 amino acids long. V was pared by 3 bases and J by 2 bases, with 5 bases of the junction left unmatched. Here the CDR3 reads CASSHPRGGNTGELFF. The CDR3 nucleotides read TGCGCCAGCAGCCACCCTCGGGGGGGCAACACCGGGGAGCTGTTTTTT.

The genes are TRBV30 and TRBJ2-3; D might be TRBD1 (6 bases). V was clipped by 2 bases and J by 0 bases, with 12 bases between them. In germline, CDR1 is GTSNPN, CDR2 SVGIG (reference sequence). This CDR3 comprises 15 residues. CDR3 nucleotides: TGTGCCTGGAGTCCCGGGCAGGGGAGCACAGATACGCAGTATTTT. This codes for CAWSPGQGSTDTQYF.

The chain combines TRBV6-2 or TRBV6-3 with TRBJ1-1; weak D call: TRBD1 (5 bases). CDR1 is MNHEY, CDR2 SVGEGT, per germline. This CDR3 comprises 16 residues. Trimming removed 0 bases from V and 6 bases from J, with 17 bases in between. CDR3 sequence reads: CASSYSRQKGSSEAFF. The CDR3 coding sequence is TGTGCCAGCAGTTACTCGAGACAGAAGGGATCCTCTGAAGCTTTCTTT.

The rearrangement uses TRBV6-5 and TRBJ1-1; TRBD1 might be the D (6 bases). The germline CDR1 and CDR2 sequences are MNHEY and SVGAGI. CDR3 length: 13 amino acids. V lost 5 bases and J lost 5, with 12 bases in between. CDR3 nucleotides: TGTGCCAGCAGTCAAACAGGGAGAACTGAAGCTTTCTTT. Translating gives CASSQTGRTEAFF.

J is TRBJ2-3 and V is TRBV7-2; D might be TRBD2 (5 bases). Between the trimmed V and J ends, which lost 0 bases and 0 bases, there was a span of 13 bases. The CDR3 length is 17 residues. CDR1 is SGHTA and CDR2 is FQGNSA in the germline V gene. In DNA form, the CDR3 reads TGTGCCAGCAGCTTAGCCGGACTTGGCCCTAGCACAGATACGCAGTATTTT. Translation gives CASSLAGLGPSTDTQYF.

This chain uses TRBV5-8 with TRBJ2-5; 7 nucleotides line up with TRBD1. The trim removed 3 bases at V and 3 bases at J, leaving 11 bases unmatched. The germline CDR1 and CDR2 sequences are SGHTS and YDEGEE. CDR3 length: 16 amino acids. The CDR3 is CASSWTMGTAKETQYF. CDR3 bases: TGTGCCAGCAGCTGGACCATGGGGACAGCGAAAGAGACCCAGTACTTC.

V is TRBV10-2 and J is TRBJ1-1; 7 positions agree with TRBD1. V was clipped by 0 bases and J by 6 bases; unmatched bases: 10. The CDR3 runs to 16 residues. Germline V gene sequence: CDR1 WSHSY, CDR2 SAAADI. The DNA for the CDR3 is TGCGCCAGCAGTGAGTCATTAGGGGGCGCGTTGGCTGAAGCTTTCTTT. Encoded protein: CASSESLGGALAEAFF.